This T cell receptor beta chain is drawn from a study of T cell repertoires in cytomegalovirus infection (dated by TCRdb to the late 2010s). Regarding the complete study: Because public TCR beta signatures pointed to carriage of CMV infection together with the matching HLA type, the HLA type of each donor mattered for the analysis.

This clonotype was found many times. Its antigen is unknown. Base qualities are missing; no much larger clone stands one base away. TCRdb shows the sequencer as Illumina HiSeq 1500. Through fastp at Q25 and MiXCR, TCRdb rebuilt clones from the public reads, retaining in-frame beta chains. Rows with one shared CDR3 protein collapse into an entry with the most common genes and DNA. The sample data list 200,000 to 300,000 distinct CDR3 sequences, and roughly 10% of these were observed just once. The ten largest make up more than 12% of the sample. Study-wide findings and limitations: In both this cohort and an independent cohort of approximately 350 donors, the cumulative frequency of public TCR beta family members distinguished carriers of CMV infection plus the relevant HLA type. The ex vivo response was dominated by HLA-C-restricted CMV-specific TCR beta clonotypes, which also provided the single most frequent clonotype in two of eight donors.

The source of this sequence is a human donor in good health (CMV status not recorded). Some clones in this sample may be carry-over from other donors' samples. Sequenced input: PBMCs.

The CDR3 here reads CASSIRDFDTEAFF. The sequenced DNA is TGTGCCAGCAGCATCAGGGACTTTGACACTGAAGCTTTCTTT. This chain is built from TRBV7-9 and TRBJ1-1; the D gene is perhaps TRBD1, from 5 matching bases. The CDR3 covers 14 residues, taking in both the cysteine and the phenylalanine. Just CDR3 DNA is preserved here, 42 bases in frame from base 1. As encoded in the germline V gene (reference sequence), CDR1 is SEHNR while CDR2 is FQNEAQ. Cut back by 5 bases and 3 bases, the V and J ends lie 13 bases apart.